This record looks at one T cell receptor (beta chain) sequence and its context. The target antigen is unknown. The CDR3 runs to 16 residues. V lost 0 bases to trimming and J lost 7 bases; unmatched junction nucleotides: 6. Germline CDR1 reads SGHRS; CDR2 reads YFSETQ. Within the ViraFEST assay, antigen-specific CD4+ T cells underwent expansion with viral peptide pools prior to sequencing. Culturing for 10 to 11 days preceded CD4+ T cell isolation. Recipients of the vaccine had no prior SARS-CoV-2 infection and negative nucleocapsid antibodies. The culture medium for 1.5 million to 2 million PBMC per well included 8.5 to 10 IU/ml IL-2 and 8.5 to 10 ug/ml peptides. This sample is drawn from a study of vaccination effects on CD4 cells after COVID-19. Generated by immunoSEQ multiplex PCR, the TCRdb table keeps only in-frame clones and is missing some. The table lists roughly 25,000 clones, about 76% of them singletons.

This rearrangement joins TRBV5-1 to TRBJ2-1, with 11 bases fitting TRBD2. The TCR was taken from a human donor who received a COVID-19 vaccine. The sequenced sample was CD4+ T cells from PBMCs cultured with SARS-CoV-2 spike peptides, obtained before COVID-19 vaccination. The CDR3 is CASSLVIAGGRNEQFF. The DNA of the CDR3 is TGCGCCAGCAGCTTGGTGATAGCGGGAGGGAGGAATGAGCAGTTCTTC.